One T cell receptor beta chain is described in this entry. Its antigen is unidentified. The data were taken from a study of OX40 agonist ivuxolimab in advanced cancers. Study-wide findings and caveats: On average, a greater number of expanded clones characterised CD8+ T cells relative to CD4+. At doses 0.1 to 3.0 mg/kg, CD4+ and CD8+ clones expanded. The work left the antigen specificity of expanded peripheral T cells undetermined.

Trimming cost V 2 bases and J 1 base, with 11 bases left between them. Looked up from germline, CDR1 is MGHRA and CDR2 is YSYEKL. This CDR3 contains 15 residues. Libraries were prepared by immunoSEQ multiplex PCR; TCRdb keeps only in-frame clonotypes and omits some of them. The sample yields 45,000 to 60,000 clones, about 92% seen once. Patients with a history of autoimmune disease or on systemic immunosuppression were excluded. This chain joins TRBV4-1 and TRBJ1-1; D ambiguous. The source was CD4+ or CD8+ T cells sorted from blood, collected in a trial of the OX40 agonist ivuxolimab. The sequence was collected from an adult with an advanced solid tumor such as melanoma, head and neck, liver or kidney cancer. CDR3 sequence reads: CASSQWEGRNTEAFF. The CDR3 DNA sequence: TGCGCCAGCAGCCAATGGGAGGGAAGGAACACTGAAGCTTTCTTT.